The 23 T cell receptor beta chains reported below all come from one sample, sequenced in a study of identical twins. TCRdb used MiXCR to reprocess the 5' RACE reads, holding one entry per CDR3 protein. The sample records about 280,000 distinct CDR3 sequences, around 8.8% being singletons. The same sample was also used in a study of yellow fever vaccine responses in identical twins.

The sequencing sample was made of memory (CD45RO+) T cells sorted from blood. The source of these receptors is a young woman in good health.

This clonotype was observed a handful of times. This chain links TRBV20-1 with TRBJ2-2; TRBD2 agrees at 8 bases. The CDR3 is 16 residues long. Trimming cost V 3 bases and J 4 bases; bases outside gene matches: 10. Germline V gene lookup returns CDR1 DFQATT and CDR2 SNEGSKA (reference sequence). The CDR3 reads CSARQGSGGATGELFF. DNA for the CDR3: TGCAGTGCTAGGCAGGGATCGGGGGGGGCCACCGGGGAGCTGTTTTTT.

This clonotype was seen many times. This sequence joins TRBV12-3 or TRBV12-4 and TRBJ2-1, with D hard to call. The CDR3 spans 14 residues. V dropped 0 bases and J dropped 7 bases, with 10 bases sitting between them. The CDR3 region is CASSLALLTNEQFF. In DNA, the CDR3 is TGTGCCAGCAGTTTAGCGCTATTGACTAATGAGCAGTTCTTC.

This clonotype showed up many times. The chain has TRBV5-1 and TRBJ2-7; 10 nucleotides agree with TRBD1. This CDR3 spans 15 amino acids. The germline V gene has CDR1 SGHRS and CDR2 YFSETQ. Trimming at V came to 0 bases and at J to 4 bases, leaving 4 bases not matched to a gene. The CDR3 DNA reads as TGCGCCAGCAGCTTGGGGACAGGGGGGGAATACGAGCAGTACGTC. Residues: CASSLGTGGEYEQYV.

V and J are TRBV25-1 and TRBJ2-3; TRBD1 matches at 8 bases. This CDR3 has 14 residues. V shed 3 bases, J shed 6 bases, and the junction held 5 bases outside the gene matches. Germline V gene data show CDR1 as MGHDK and CDR2 as SYGVNS. The chain's CDR3 is CASSEQGAADTQYF. In DNA, the CDR3 is TGTGCCAGCAGTGAGCAGGGGGCTGCGGATACGCAGTATTTT.

This clonotype was seen more than once but under ten times. This rearrangement joins TRBV4-1 to TRBJ2-1; 8 bases map to TRBD2. Germline V gives CDR1 MGHRA, CDR2 YSYEKL. With 0 bases clipped from V and 4 bases from J, the junction kept 14 bases outside the gene matches. The CDR3 runs to 19 residues. CDR3 DNA: TGCGCCAGCAGCCAAGATGTTTCGCCGGGAGGGATTGATTACAATGAGCAGTTCTTC. This translates into CASSQDVSPGGIDYNEQFF.

This chain joins TRBV5-7 and TRBJ2-1; TRBD2 matches at 9 bases. TRBV5-7 is noted as an ORF with a role that remains uncertain. The CDR3 is 16 residues long. The V gene end was trimmed by 9 bases and the J gene end by 7 bases; junction bases not matched to a gene: 17. Here the CDR3 reads CAMSPRGGRAGNEQFF. CDR3 DNA: TGTGCCATGAGCCCCCGGGGCGGGAGGGCCGGGAATGAGCAGTTCTTC.

In its sample, this clonotype was seen a few times. The gene calls are TRBV20-1 and TRBJ2-2; D is unclear. Germline CDR1 is DFQATT and CDR2 is SNEGSKA (reference sequence). The CDR3 length is 16 residues. V lost 5 bases, J lost 1 base, and 17 bases lay in between. CDR3 in DNA: TGCAGTGCTCGGAAATCCGGACGGATGAACACCGGGGAGCTGTTTTTT. Protein product: CSARKSGRMNTGELFF.

The genes are TRBV24-1 and TRBJ2-5; 7 nucleotides align to TRBD1. The CDR3 has 14 residues. J gave up 2 bases and V 7 bases, and 6 bases lay outside the gene matches. From germline, CDR1 is KGHDR and CDR2 SFDVKD. The CDR3 reads CATSHPGQQETQYF. The CDR3 DNA reads as TGTGCCACCAGCCACCCGGGACAGCAAGAGACCCAGTACTTC.

There are a few counts of this clonotype. The chain employs TRBV5-1 and TRBJ1-2; D perhaps matches TRBD1 (5 bases). V lost 0 bases, J lost 4 bases, and 10 bases lay in between. This CDR3 has 14 residues. Germline CDR1 SGHRS, CDR2 YFSETQ. CDR3 DNA sequence: TGCGCCAGCAGCTTGGATGGGGGGGGCTATGGCTACACCTTC. Translating it yields CASSLDGGGYGYTF.

This clonotype was detected a few times. This chain connects TRBV6-1 to TRBJ2-3, with 11 bases that match TRBD2. V lost 8 bases, J lost 3 bases, and 7 bases stayed unmatched. Germline loops: CDR1 MNHNS, CDR2 SASEGT. The CDR3 covers 15 residues. The CDR3 DNA sequence: TGTGCCAGCGGGAATAGCGGGGGGGCAACAGATACGCAGTATTTT. Translation: CASGNSGGATDTQYF.

This clonotype has more than one count but fewer than ten. The V gene is TRBV24-1, the J gene TRBJ2-1; D possibly corresponds to TRBD2 (5 bases). Germline V gene sequence: CDR1 KGHDR, CDR2 SFDVKD. V dropped 2 bases and J dropped 5 bases, with 18 bases sitting between them. This CDR3 has 17 amino acids. CDR3 sequence: CATSDSRTPLSHNEQFF. The CDR3 bases are TGTGCCACCAGTGATTCCAGGACTCCCCTATCCCACAATGAGCAGTTCTTC.

The chain links TRBV7-8 to TRBJ2-5; D is perhaps TRBD1 or TRBD2 (5 bases each). Germline CDR1 is SGHVS and CDR2 is FQNEAQ. There are 15 residues in the CDR3. V was shortened by 2 bases and J by 0 bases, with 10 bases between the two germline ends. The CDR3 DNA is TGTGCCAGCAGCTTATCAGAGGGGTACCAAGAGACCCAGTACTTC. It encodes CASSLSEGYQETQYF.

This clonotype was observed at least ten times. V usage is TRBV10-3 and J usage is TRBJ2-7; D tentatively reads TRBD1 or TRBD2 (5 bases each). The CDR3 is 15 residues long. V was pared by 7 bases and J by 1 base, with 17 bases between. CDR1 is ENHRY, CDR2 SYGVKD, per germline. CDR3 loop: CAIKKEGSPSYEQYV. For the CDR3, the DNA is TGTGCCATCAAGAAAGAGGGGTCCCCTTCCTACGAGCAGTACGTC.

This clonotype was observed many times. J is TRBJ2-1 and V is TRBV7-6; D remains ambiguous. The CDR3 is 13 amino acids. V lost 0 bases and J lost 14, with 14 bases in between. Looked up from germline, CDR1 is SGHVS and CDR2 is FNYEAQ. The CDR3 bases are TGTGCCAGCAGCTTAGCCCCGACATCCTCCGAGTTCTTC. Translation: CASSLAPTSSEFF.

The chain is built from TRBV7-6 and TRBJ1-6; D not resolved. With 6 bases removed from V and 4 bases from J, the gap between germline ends came to 10 bases. The CDR3 runs to 14 residues. Per germline, CDR1 SGHVS and CDR2 FNYEAQ. The CDR3 nucleotides are TGTGCCAGCAGAAGTGGGGAATATAATTCACCCCTCCACTTT. It is translated as CASRSGEYNSPLHF.

This clonotype showed up many times. The chain joins TRBV29-1 to TRBJ1-5, with D tentatively TRBD1 (5 bases). CDR3 length: 13 residues. From germline, CDR1 is SQVTM and CDR2 ANQGSEA. V lost 4 bases and J 4 bases, leaving 11 bases between the germline ends. The CDR3 nucleotides read TGCAGCGTTGCCGGGGGACCAAATCAGCCCCAGCATTTT. It is translated as CSVAGGPNQPQHF.

This clonotype showed up just a few times. The chain has TRBV14 and TRBJ2-3, with D tentatively TRBD2 (5 bases). The CDR3 is made up of 16 amino acids. The germline gives CDR1 SGHDN, CDR2 FVKESK. V dropped 1 base and J dropped 2 bases, with 13 bases sitting between them. The CDR3 reads CASSQGSSGYTDTQYF. Written as DNA, the CDR3 is TGTGCCAGCAGCCAAGGGTCCAGCGGATACACAGATACGCAGTATTTT.

This clonotype was counted only a few times. J is TRBJ2-1 and V is TRBV2, with 8 bases fitting TRBD1. Per the germline V gene, CDR1 is SNHLY and CDR2 is FYNNEI. The CDR3 spans 14 residues. The V and J ends lost 4 bases and 7 bases, in that order; junction bases with no gene match: 6. The CDR3 DNA reads TGTGCCAGCAGTGGGACAGGGCTTCGGAATGAGCAGTTCTTC. It yields the protein CASSGTGLRNEQFF.

This clonotype has more than one count but fewer than ten. V usage is TRBV29-1 and J usage is TRBJ2-3; D gene ambiguous. Per the germline V gene, CDR1 is SQVTM and CDR2 is ANQGSEA. Trimming stripped 7 bases from V and 5 bases from J, with 1 base between. This CDR3 region has 8 residues. The CDR3 DNA reads as TGCAGCGGAGATACGCAGTATTTT. This translates into CSGDTQYF.

This clonotype has a count of ten or more. This chain connects TRBV7-9 to TRBJ2-1; possibly TRBD2 for D (6 bases). CDR1 and CDR2 (germline): SEHNR, FQNEAQ (reference sequence). This CDR3 spans 12 amino acids. Trimming cost V 5 bases and J 16 bases, with 18 bases left between them. The CDR3 here is CASSREKAAVFF. DNA of the CDR3: TGTGCCAGCAGCCGGGAGAAAGCAGCGGTATTCTTC.

This clonotype was seen repeatedly, ten times or more. The chain employs TRBV11-2 and TRBJ2-3, with TRBD2 as a possible D gene (6 bases). The V end lost 3 bases, the J end lost 0 bases, and 10 bases lay between the germline ends. The CDR3 length is 15 residues. Germline values: CDR1 SGHAT, CDR2 FQNNGV. This chain's CDR3 is CASSFSGLSTDTQYF. CDR3 DNA: TGTGCCAGCAGCTTTAGCGGACTCAGCACAGATACGCAGTATTTT. The whole variable domain, filled in from reference TRBV11-2 and TRBJ2-3, reads EAGVAQSPRYKIIEKRQSVAFWCNPISGHATLYWYQQILGQGPKLLIQFQNNGVVDDSQLPKDRFSAERLKGVDSTLKIQPAKLEDSAVYLCASSFSGLSTDTQYFGPGTRLTVL.

The CDR3, as DNA: TGTGCCAGCAGTGACTCGCGTAGGGGGACCTACAATGAGCAGTTCTTC. Encoded protein: CASSDSRRGTYNEQFF. This chain links TRBV6-4 with TRBJ2-1; D is perhaps TRBD1 (6 bases). The ends were cut back, 0 bases at V and 2 bases at J, with 11 bases in the middle. The CDR3 has 16 residues. The germline V gene has CDR1 MRHNA and CDR2 SNTAGT.

J is TRBJ1-2 and V is TRBV20-1; D ambiguous. CDR1 DFQATT and CDR2 SNEGSKA come from the germline V gene (reference sequence). This CDR3 has 14 residues. V lost 3 bases to trimming and J lost 6 bases, with 17 bases between them. The CDR3 region has the DNA TGCAGTGCTAGCGTAGGGAGAGGGAACAATGGCTACACCTTC. Translated, it gives CSASVGRGNNGYTF.